The entry below describes one TCR beta chain. The data originate from a study of control samples from healthy donors and cancer patients. The CDR3 runs 20 residues. Germline assignment: CDR1 LGHNA and CDR2 YNFKEQ. V was pared by 3 bases and J by 3 bases, with 17 bases of the junction left unmatched. The repertoire was sequenced with immunoSEQ multiplex PCR; TCRdb's copy has only in-frame clones and lacks some. The repertoire consists of approximately 150,000 clones, with around 88% occurring once and the leading ten covering approximately 1.8%. The source of this sequence is a man aged 18 to 35 in good health. Sequencing was carried out using blood. The rearrangement links TRBV4-2 to TRBJ2-3; 11 nucleotides line up with TRBD2. For the CDR3, the DNA is TGTGCCAGCAGCCAGTCGGTTAGCGGGGGGGTCGGTTCTTCGACAGATACGCAGTATTTT. Its translation is CASSQSVSGGVGSSTDTQYF.